The T cell receptor beta chain under discussion was sequenced for a study of identical twins. Template switching created a universal primer site, and the cDNA included unique molecular identifiers. A single record per CDR3 protein comes from TCRdb applying MiXCR to the 5' RACE reads. The sample shows approximately 470,000 distinct CDR3 sequences, around 14% of them seen only once. CDR3 length: 15 amino acids. V lost 2 bases and J 0 bases, leaving 9 bases between the germline ends. The V gene's germline CDR1 is SGDLS and CDR2 YYNGEE. This clonotype was counted between two and nine times. The sample also formed part of further work on yellow fever vaccine responses in identical twins.

This TCR was recovered from a woman aged 18-35 years in good health. This chain connects TRBV9 to TRBJ2-1; D gene uncertain. Source material: CD4+ T cells sorted from blood. CDR3 bases: TGTGCCAGCAGCGTTTTGGCTTTCTCCTACAATGAGCAGTTCTTC. Translated, it gives CASSVLAFSYNEQFF.